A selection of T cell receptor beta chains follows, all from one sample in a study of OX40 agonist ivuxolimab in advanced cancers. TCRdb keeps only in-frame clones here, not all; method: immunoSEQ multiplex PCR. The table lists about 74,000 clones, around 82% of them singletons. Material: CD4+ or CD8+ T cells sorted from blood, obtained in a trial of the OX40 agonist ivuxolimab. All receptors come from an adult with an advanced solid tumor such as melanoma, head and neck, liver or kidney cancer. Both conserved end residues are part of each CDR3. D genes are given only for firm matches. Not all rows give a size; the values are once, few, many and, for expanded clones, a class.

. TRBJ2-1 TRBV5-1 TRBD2 TGCGCCAGCAGCTTGGGGGAGGGCCGAGAGCAGTTCTTC CASSLGEGREQFF
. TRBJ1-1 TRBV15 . TGTGCCACCAGCAGGGGGCGTAGGTACACTGAAGCTTTCTTT CATSRGRRYTEAFF
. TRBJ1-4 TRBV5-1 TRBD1 TGCGCCAGCAGCTTGAGACAGGGTAATGAAAAACTATTTTTT CASSLRQGNEKLFF
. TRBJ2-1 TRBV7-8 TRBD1 TGTGCCAGCAGCTTGAGGGGGCGGAGCTCCTACAATGAGCAGTTCTTC CASSLRGRSSYNEQFF
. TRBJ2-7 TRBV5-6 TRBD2 TGTGCCAGCAGGCGGGAGGGCCTTGGGTACGAGCAGTACTTC CASRREGLGYEQYF
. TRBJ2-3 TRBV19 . TGTGCCAGTAGTTCGGCTGGCGGGATAGGAGGGACAGATACGCAGTATTTT CASSSAGGIGGTDTQYF
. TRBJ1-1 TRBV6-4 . TGTGCCAGCAGTGACGTGACAGGCCGGGCTTTCTTT CASSDVTGRAFF
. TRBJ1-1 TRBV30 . TGTGCCTGGAGTGTAAAATTCCTAGAAGCTTTCTTT CAWSVKFLEAFF
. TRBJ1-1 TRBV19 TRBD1 TGTGCCAGTAGTATAGAAGTGACAGGGGTAGGGACTGAAGCTTTCTTT CASSIEVTGVGTEAFF
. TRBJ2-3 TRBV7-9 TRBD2 TGTGCCAGCAGCAAAACTAGCGGGGGGGCCATGGGGACAGATACGCAGTATTTT CASSKTSGGAMGTDTQYF
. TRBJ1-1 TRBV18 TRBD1 TGTGCCAGCTCACCACAGTCAGGGGGGAGCAACACTGAAGCTTTCTTT CASSPQSGGSNTEAFF
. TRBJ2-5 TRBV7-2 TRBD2 TGTGCCAGCAGCCCCGGACTAGCGAGGTACCAAGAGACCCAGTACTTC CASSPGLARYQETQYF
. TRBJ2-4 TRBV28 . TGTGCCAGCACCAAGGGGGGAGATCAGCACATTCAGTACTTC CASTKGGDQHIQYF
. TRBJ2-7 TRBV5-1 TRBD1 TGCGCCAGCAGCTTGGCATTGGCAGGGGGCTACGAGCAGTACTTC CASSLALAGGYEQYF
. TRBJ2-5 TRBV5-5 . TGTGCCAGCAGCTTTACCAGCAGAGTTGACCAAGAGACCCAGTACTTC CASSFTSRVDQETQYF
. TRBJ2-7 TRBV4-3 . TGCGCCAGCAGCCAATCTCCGGGACCCCAAACCCCTTACGGCGAGCAGTACTTC CASSQSPGPQTPYGEQYF
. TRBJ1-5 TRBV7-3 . TGTGCCAGCAGCTTAGGGCCTAACGGGCCCCAGCATTTT CASSLGPNGPQHF
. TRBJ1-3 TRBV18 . TGTGCCAGCTCACCCGGGCAGCTTCACTCTGGAAACACCATATATTTT CASSPGQLHSGNTIYF
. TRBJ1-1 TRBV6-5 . TGTGCCAGCAGTTACTCGGAAAGGAACACTGAAGCTTTCTTT CASSYSERNTEAFF
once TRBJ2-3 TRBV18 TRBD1 TGTGCCAGCTCCCGCGGGACAGGGAGTGCAGATACGCAGTATTTT CASSRGTGSADTQYF
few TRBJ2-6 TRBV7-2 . TGTGCCAGCAGCGCGGGGGCCAACGTCCTGACTTTC CASSAGANVLTF
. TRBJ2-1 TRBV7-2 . TGTGCCAGCAGCACCCTCTCCGTGAGTGAGCAGTTCTTC CASSTLSVSEQFF
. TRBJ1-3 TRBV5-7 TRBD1 TGTGCCAGCAGCTTGGACACAGGGGCTGGAAACACCATATATTTT CASSLDTGAGNTIYF
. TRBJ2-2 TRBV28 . TGTGCCAGCAGACTTTATCCCGGGGAGCTGTTTTTT CASRLYPGELFF
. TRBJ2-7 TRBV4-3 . TGCGCCAGCAGCCAAGATATGGGTCGGCCCTACGAGCAGTACTTC CASSQDMGRPYEQYF
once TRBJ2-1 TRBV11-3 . TGTGCCAGCAGCCACAGGGCGGGGAGTAACAATGAGCAGTTCTTC CASSHRAGSNNEQFF
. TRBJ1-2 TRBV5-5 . TGTGCCAGCACTCGACAGGCTTCTAACTATGGCTACACCTTC CASTRQASNYGYTF
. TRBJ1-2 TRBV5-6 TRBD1 TGTGCCAGCAGCCCATCCGGGGACAGGGGCCTCTATGGCTACACCTTC CASSPSGDRGLYGYTF
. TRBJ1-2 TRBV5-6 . TGTGCCAGCAGCTTGAACGGGGTCAGCTATGGCTACACCTTC CASSLNGVSYGYTF
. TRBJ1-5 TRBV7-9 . TGTGCCAGCAGCTTAGATTTCGGGTCAGAAAATCAGCCCCAGCATTTT CASSLDFGSENQPQHF
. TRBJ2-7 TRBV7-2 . TGTGCCAGCACCCATAGAGGGCGTCGAGGCGAGCAGTACTTC CASTHRGRRGEQYF
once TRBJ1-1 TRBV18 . TGTGCCAGCTCGGGGAGGCAGAACACTGAAGCTTTCTTT CASSGRQNTEAFF
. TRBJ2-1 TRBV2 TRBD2 TGTGCCAGCAGGGAAGCGGGGGGGGAGTTCTTC CASREAGGEFF
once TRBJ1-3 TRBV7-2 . TGTGCCAGCAGCTTCAGGGGAACTGGAAACACCATATATTTT CASSFRGTGNTIYF
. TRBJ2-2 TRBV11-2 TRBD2 TGTGCCAGCAGCTTAGGTGGGGGGGCCGGGGAGCTGTTTTTT CASSLGGGAGELFF
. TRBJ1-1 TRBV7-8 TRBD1 TGTGCCAGCAGCTTAGGGGACAGGGCGAACACTGAAGCTTTCTTT CASSLGDRANTEAFF
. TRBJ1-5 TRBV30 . TGTGCCTGGAGTTGGGGTTCGGGAGAGCCCCAGCATTTT CAWSWGSGEPQHF
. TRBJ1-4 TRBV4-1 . TGCGCCAGCAGCCTCCGGGCTTCGGGCGAAAAACTGTTTTTT CASSLRASGEKLFF
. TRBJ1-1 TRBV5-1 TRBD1 TGCGCCAGCAGCCTTAGGACAGGACTGAACACTGAAGCTTTCTTT CASSLRTGLNTEAFF
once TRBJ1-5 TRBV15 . TGTGCCACCAGCAGGTCCCCAGGGAATCAGCCCCAGCATTTT CATSRSPGNQPQHF
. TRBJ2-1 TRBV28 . TGTGCCTTCCTAGCCAGACTCAATGAGCAGTTCTTC CAFLARLNEQFF
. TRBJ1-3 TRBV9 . TGTGCCAGCAGCGTAGGAGGGTTGGGAAACACCATATATTTT CASSVGGLGNTIYF
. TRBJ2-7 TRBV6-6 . TGTGCCAGCAGTTTAGGCAGGAGCTCCTACGAGCAGTACTTC CASSLGRSSYEQYF
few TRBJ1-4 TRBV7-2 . TGTGCCAGCAGCTTGGACAGTTCAACTAATGAAAAACTGTTTTTT CASSLDSSTNEKLFF
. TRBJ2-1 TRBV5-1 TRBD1 TGCGCCAGCAGCGCCGGACAGGGATCCTACAATGAGCAGTTCTTC CASSAGQGSYNEQFF
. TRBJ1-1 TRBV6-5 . TGTGCCAGCAGTAACACAGGGTCCACTGAAGCTTTCTTT CASSNTGSTEAFF
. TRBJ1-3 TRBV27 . TGTGCCAGCAGACCCGGCGACACGAGCTCTGGAAACACCATATATTTT CASRPGDTSSGNTIYF
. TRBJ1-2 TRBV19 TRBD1 TGTGCCAGTAGTGAACCCTCCGGGACAGGGGGAGCTAACTATGGCTACACCTTC CASSEPSGTGGANYGYTF
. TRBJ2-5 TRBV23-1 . TGCGCCAGCACCATTAGGGGGAATGGGGAGACCCAGTACTTC CASTIRGNGETQYF
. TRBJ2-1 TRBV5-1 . TGCGCCAGCAGCCTCCCCGGGGGCGGTGAGCAGTTCTTC CASSLPGGGEQFF
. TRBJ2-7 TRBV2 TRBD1 TGTGCCAGCAGAAGGGGACAGGGTGGTTTAGAGCAGTACTTC CASRRGQGGLEQYF
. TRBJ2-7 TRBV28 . TGTGCCAGCAGTTTATCGCCAGGGCTGGGAAGCGGGTCCTACGAGCAGTACTTC CASSLSPGLGSGSYEQYF
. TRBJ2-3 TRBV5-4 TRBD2 TGTGCCAGCAGCTTACCGGGACTAGCGGGGAAAGATACGCAGTATTTT CASSLPGLAGKDTQYF
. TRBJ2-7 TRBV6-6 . TGTGCCAGCAGTTACAGGGCTCGCGACGAGCAGTACTTC CASSYRARDEQYF